Below, one T cell receptor (beta chain) is given with its context. This specimen comes from a study of blood T cell repertoires in COVID-19. As for the study in general: Sites in the United States, Italy and Spain provided acute and convalescent COVID-19 samples. T cells, B-cell-depleted T cells, or PBMCs supplied cDNA or gDNA.

In the study's own analysis: Amplification of reference gene primers was used by the study to estimate nucleated cell counts. Sequencing used immunoSEQ multiplex PCR; TCRdb keeps in-frame clones, though not all of them. The DNA gave D and trimming, while V, J and clone size come from that table. The table has approximately 110,000 clones, approximately 82% seen once. The CDR3 has 15 amino acids. Losses at the gene ends were 8 bases for V and 4 bases for J; bases not matched to a gene: 8. Germline CDR1 LGHNA, CDR2 YNFKEQ. The source material was peripheral blood. V gene TRBV4-2 combines with J gene TRBJ1-5, with TRBD1 matching over 10 bases. The TCR sequence derives from a woman at least 80 years old with active or convalescent COVID-19. Here the CDR3 reads CASSTGTGVNQPQHF. The CDR3 DNA reads TGTGCCAGCTCCACCGGGACAGGGGTAAATCAGCCCCAGCATTTT.